Presented here are 14 T cell receptor beta chains from one specimen sequenced in a study of molecular identifiers for immune sequencing clone quantification. Via MiXCR, TCRdb re-called the PCR reads, giving one row per CDR3 protein. In the table there are 460,000 or so distinct CDR3 sequences, approximately 25% of which are singletons. Material: naive CD8+ T cells from blood, with Jurkat cell RNA spiked in. Subset described: FACS-sorted CD8+CD4-CCR7+CD45RA+ naive T cells. All receptors derive from a human donor in good health. Some libraries in this study had Jurkat cell RNA spiked in.

A few counts support this clonotype. The chain uses TRBV28 and TRBJ1-3; 9 bases fit TRBD1. The germline gives CDR1 MDHEN, CDR2 SYDVKM. The CDR3 covers 16 residues. Losses at the gene ends were 6 bases for V and 8 bases for J; bases not matched to a gene: 14. The CDR3 nucleotides read TGTGCCAGCAGCGACAAGGACAGGGGATTAGTAGACACCATATATTTT. Protein sequence: CASSDKDRGLVDTIYF.

This clonotype came up a few times. The V call is TRBV4-1, the J call TRBJ2-3; D may be TRBD1 or TRBD2 (5 bases each). This CDR3 spans 17 amino acids. Trimming took off 4 bases at V and 3 bases at J, with 20 bases between the two ends. Germline CDR1 reads MGHRA; CDR2 reads YSYEKL. The CDR3 loop is CASSLSGTRIGTDTQYF. Here the CDR3 DNA reads TGCGCCAGCAGCCTATCCGGGACCCGGATAGGGACAGATACGCAGTATTTT.

V is TRBV19 and J is TRBJ1-1; D unclear. Germline V gene data show CDR1 as LNHDA and CDR2 as SQIVND (reference sequence). V was trimmed by 3 bases and J by 5 bases, leaving 10 bases between them. The CDR3 has 13 amino acids. Here the CDR3 DNA reads TGTGCCAGTAGTATGTCTGGGATGACTGAAGCTTTCTTT. Its protein product is CASSMSGMTEAFF.

In regard to this clonotype: Since a much larger clone is just one base distant, this may be a read error. The CDR3 loop reads CASSLLTGEGDTQYF. The CDR3 nucleotides are TGCGCCAGCAGCTTACTAACGGGGGAAGGTGATACGCAGTATTTT. V usage is TRBV5-1 and J usage is TRBJ2-3; the D gene is possibly TRBD2 (6 bases). The CDR3 has 15 residues. V lost 2 bases and J lost 6, with 16 bases in between. In germline, CDR1 is SGHRS, CDR2 YFSETQ. Drawing the rest from reference TRBV5-1 and TRBJ2-3, the complete variable domain is KAGVTQTPRYLIKTRGQQVTLSCSPISGHRSVSWYQQTPGQGLQFLFEYFSETQRNKGNFPGRFSGRQFSNSRSEMNVSTLELGDSALYLCASSLLTGEGDTQYFGPGTRLTVL.

This clonotype has at least ten counts. The genes are TRBV7-2 and TRBJ2-5; 7 bases fit TRBD1. Trimming removed 3 bases from V and 0 bases from J; junction bases left unmatched: 1. Germline CDR1 is SGHTA and CDR2 is FQGNSA. There are 14 residues in the CDR3. Here the CDR3 DNA reads TGTGCCAGCAGCTTGACAGGGAACCAAGAGACCCAGTACTTC. This codes for CASSLTGNQETQYF.

With respect to this clonotype: This may arise from a read error, as a much more abundant clone is one base away. V gene TRBV30 combines with J gene TRBJ1-1, with a weak D call TRBD1 (5 bases). This CDR3 region has 12 residues. Germline V CDR1 and CDR2: GTSNPN, SVGIG (reference sequence). CDR3 coding DNA: TGTGCCTTTTCGGGACTTAACACTGAAGCTTCCTTT. This codes for CAFSGLNTEASF.

This clonotype was seen at least ten times. The V gene is TRBV2, the J gene TRBJ2-3; 8 bases fit TRBD1. This CDR3 region has 15 residues. CDR1 is SNHLY, CDR2 FYNNEI, per germline. V lost 3 bases and J lost 0; bases outside the gene matches: 2. In nucleotides, the CDR3 is TGTGCCAGCAGTGACAGGGGGCCGAGCACAGATACGCAGTATTTT. This gives the protein CASSDRGPSTDTQYF. Drawing the rest from reference TRBV2 and TRBJ2-3, the complete variable domain is EPEVTQTPSHQVTQMGQEVILRCVPISNHLYFYWYRQILGQKVEFLVSFYNNEISEKSEIFDDQFSVERPDGSNFTLKIRSTKLEDSAMYFCASSDRGPSTDTQYFGPGTRLTVL.

The rearrangement joins TRBV7-6 to TRBJ1-1, with 9 bases matching TRBD1. CDR1 SGHVS and CDR2 FNYEAQ come from the germline V gene. After removal of 1 base from V and 3 bases from J, the junction contained 6 bases not matched to a gene. The CDR3 spans 16 residues. The CDR3 loop is CASSLVTGQGDTEAFF. The CDR3 coding sequence is TGTGCCAGCAGCTTAGTAACGGGACAGGGAGACACTGAAGCTTTCTTT.

This clonotype was observed at least ten times. The V gene is TRBV2, the J gene TRBJ2-1, with D maybe TRBD2 (6 bases). Trimming stripped 0 bases from V and 5 bases from J, with 17 bases between. Germline values: CDR1 SNHLY, CDR2 FYNNEI. The CDR3 spans 17 residues. The CDR3 is CASSEAQDYPVHNEQFF. The CDR3 DNA sequence: TGTGCCAGCAGTGAAGCGCAGGACTACCCGGTCCACAATGAGCAGTTCTTC.

This clonotype was counted only a few times. V gene TRBV19 combines with J gene TRBJ1-5; D not resolved. The germline V and J ends were trimmed by 3 bases and 4 bases, with 7 bases remaining between them. From germline, CDR1 is LNHDA and CDR2 SQIVND (reference sequence). The CDR3 contains 13 residues. The CDR3 coding sequence is TGTGCCAGTAGTATCCTCCTAAATCAGCCCCAGCATTTT. Residues: CASSILLNQPQHF.

As regards this clonotype: A much larger clone is a single base away; this may be a read error. The chain combines TRBV20-1 with TRBJ1-1; D not resolved. The germline V gene encodes CDR1 DFQATT and CDR2 SNEGSKA (reference sequence). The CDR3 has 14 residues. The CDR3 sequence is CSPSQTRMNTEAFF. The DNA of the CDR3 is TGCAGTCCTAGCCAGACACGGATGAACACTGAAGCTTTCTTT.

This clonotype has only one observation. The chain joins TRBV4-3 to TRBJ2-7, with TRBD1 identical over 11 bases. Germline trimming cut 3 bases from V and 6 bases from J; bases unmatched to any gene: 7. The CDR3 loop spans 15 amino acids. The germline V gene has CDR1 LGHNA and CDR2 YSLEER. CDR3 sequence reads: CASSQSAGQGGEQYF. CDR3 bases: TGCGCCAGCAGCCAGTCCGCGGGACAGGGGGGCGAGCAGTACTTC.

A note on this clonotype: One end of the junction varies from germline; a read error may be responsible. J is TRBJ1-2 and V is TRBV30, with D tentatively TRBD1 (5 bases). The CDR3 is made up of 13 amino acids. The germline V gene encodes CDR1 GTSNPN and CDR2 SVGIG (reference sequence). The DNA of the CDR3 is TGTGCCTGGAGTACGACAGCTAACTATGGCCACACCTTC. Translated: CAWSTTANYGHTF.

Note on this clonotype: The conserved phenylalanine or tryptophan is not found at the CDR3 terminus, so this likely reflects a read error. The chain joins TRBV6-2 or TRBV6-3 to TRBJ2-5; 10 bases line up with TRBD2. Trimming removed 7 bases from V and 3 bases from J; junction bases left unmatched: 11. CDR3 length: 16 amino acids. Germline CDR1 MNHEY, CDR2 SVGEGT. The CDR3 reads CASTELAGLSKETQYY. The CDR3 DNA sequence: TGTGCCAGCACCGAACTAGCGGGGCTATCTAAAGAGACCCAGTACTAC.